The 26 T cell receptor beta chains listed next were all sequenced from one sample in a study of CD4 T cells in relation to SARS-CoV-2 and coronaviruses (dated by TCRdb to the early 2020s). The antigens for these receptors are not known. CD4+ T cells from unexposed donors were collected before the COVID-19 pandemic (2011-2018). After around 10 days of culture, CD4+ T cells were isolated with the EasySep CD4+ T cell isolation kit. The library was built by means of the immunoSEQ multiplex PCR assay. Entries here come from immuneACCESS through TCRdb and include only in-frame sequences with V and J called. Some clones fail to appear in such tables; in the studies checked, an unresolved V gene covers under half of the shortfall, and the cause of the remainder is unknown. A total of 20,000 to 25,000 clones appear in this sample, around 77% of them only once. The top ten constitute around 16% of the sample.

The sequencing sample was made of CD4+ T cells from PBMCs, cultured in vitro. The source is a human donor in good health.

A few counts support this clone. The V gene is TRBV18, the J gene TRBJ2-2; D remains ambiguous. Between the trimmed V and J ends, which lost 5 bases and 6 bases, there was a span of 10 bases. There are 13 residues in the CDR3. Germline V CDR1 and CDR2: KGHSH, LQKENI. Here the CDR3 DNA reads TGTGCCAGCTCAGGGAACAGCCCCGGGGAGCTGTTTTTT. Its protein product is CASSGNSPGELFF.

CDR3 amino acids: CATYDRGSEKLFF. As DNA, the CDR3 is TGTGCCACCTACGACAGGGGCTCTGAAAAACTGTTTTTT. The chain joins TRBV19 to TRBJ1-4; 8 bases map to TRBD1. V lost 10 bases, J lost 7 bases, and 8 bases stayed unmatched. The germline V gene has CDR1 LNHDA and CDR2 SQIVND (reference sequence). This CDR3 comprises 13 residues. Filled out from reference TRBV19 and TRBJ1-4, the complete variable domain reads DGGITQSPKYLFRKEGQNVTLSCEQNLNHDAMYWYRQDPGQGLRLIYYSQIVNDFQKGDIAEGYSVSREKKESFPLTVTSAQKNPTAFYLCATYDRGSEKLFFGSGTQLSVL.

This chain joins TRBV7-2 and TRBJ2-1, with D possibly matching TRBD1 (6 bases). This CDR3 has 16 amino acids. V was trimmed by 5 bases and J by 4 bases, leaving 18 bases between them. Germline CDR1 and CDR2: SGHTA and FQGNSA. CDR3 protein: CASSPPGMGAYNEQFF. The CDR3 nucleotides read TGTGCCAGCAGCCCCCCGGGGATGGGGGCGTACAATGAGCAGTTCTTC.

The chain recombines TRBV5-1 with TRBJ2-1; no reliable D call. CDR1 and CDR2 (germline): SGHRS, YFSETQ. The CDR3 length is 14 residues. Trimming cost V 0 bases and J 2 bases, with 6 bases left between them. CDR3 region: CASSLGYAYNEQFF. In DNA form, the CDR3 reads TGCGCCAGCAGCTTGGGTTACGCCTACAATGAGCAGTTCTTC. Filled out from reference TRBV5-1 and TRBJ2-1, the complete variable domain reads KAGVTQTPRYLIKTRGQQVTLSCSPISGHRSVSWYQQTPGQGLQFLFEYFSETQRNKGNFPGRFSGRQFSNSRSEMNVSTLELGDSALYLCASSLGYAYNEQFFGPGTRLTVL.

This chain uses TRBV2 with TRBJ2-7; no clear D gene. The length of the CDR3 is 11 residues. V shed 2 bases and J shed 4 bases, with 3 bases lying between them. The germline V gene has CDR1 SNHLY and CDR2 FYNNEI. CDR3 coding DNA: TGTGCCAGCAGTGAATGGTACGAGCAGTACTTC. It encodes CASSEWYEQYF.

This rearrangement joins TRBV6-5 to TRBJ1-2; 7 bases are a match to TRBD1. In germline, CDR1 is MNHEY, CDR2 SVGAGI. Losses at the gene ends were 7 bases for V and 4 bases for J; bases not matched to a gene: 9. The CDR3 consists of 14 residues. In DNA form, the CDR3 reads TGTGCCAGCACCCACAGGGGACAGATCTATGGCTACACCTTC. The encoded protein is CASTHRGQIYGYTF.

The chain links TRBV3-1 (or the pseudogene TRBV3-2) to TRBJ1-4, with D perhaps TRBD1 (6 bases). The CDR3 runs to 15 residues. Trimming removed 3 bases at V and 5 bases at J, with 13 bases between. CDR1 and CDR2 from the germline V gene are LGHDT and YNNKEL (reference sequence). In DNA form, the CDR3 reads TGTGCCAGCAGCCAGAGCAGGCAGGGGAATGAAAAACTGTTTTTT. This gives the protein CASSQSRQGNEKLFF.

This clone appeared once. V and J are TRBV6-1 and TRBJ1-5, with 8 positions matching TRBD1. CDR1 and CDR2 from the germline V gene are MNHNS and SASEGT. V lost 1 base, J lost 3 bases, and 11 bases stayed unmatched. CDR3 length equals 18 residues. The CDR3 spells CASSEEGSGQGFNQPQHF. CDR3 nucleotide sequence: TGTGCCAGCAGTGAAGAGGGTTCAGGACAGGGCTTCAATCAGCCCCAGCATTTT.

This clone was counted once. The V and J genes are TRBV14 and TRBJ2-6; D is unclear. This CDR3 is 15 amino acids long. Germline values: CDR1 SGHDN, CDR2 FVKESK. V lost 0 bases and J 2 bases, leaving 5 bases between the germline ends. The CDR3 DNA follows: TGTGCCAGCAGCCAAGATGGGACTGGGGCCAACGTCCTGACTTTC. This codes for CASSQDGTGANVLTF.

The gene calls are TRBV3-1 (or the pseudogene TRBV3-2) and TRBJ2-7; no reliable D call. The V end lost 1 base, the J end lost 3 bases, and 7 bases lay between the germline ends. This CDR3 contains 13 residues. Germline V gene data show CDR1 as LGHDT and CDR2 as YNNKEL (reference sequence). Here the CDR3 DNA reads TGTGCCAGCAGCCAAGCCCTGGGCTACGAGCAGTACTTC. This sequence encodes CASSQALGYEQYF.

The chain employs TRBV6-2 or TRBV6-3 and TRBJ2-3; a possible D gene is TRBD2 (6 bases). V shed 2 bases and J shed 0 bases, with 9 bases lying between them. CDR3 length: 15 residues. Germline values: CDR1 MNHEY, CDR2 SVGEGT. Here the CDR3 reads CASSYAGTSTDTQYF. CDR3 in DNA: TGTGCCAGCAGTTACGCTGGGACTAGCACAGATACGCAGTATTTT.

The gene calls are TRBV25-1 and TRBJ1-2; unclear D gene. Trimming removed 6 bases from V and 2 bases from J, with 4 bases in between. The germline V gene has CDR1 MGHDK and CDR2 SYGVNS. The CDR3 is 11 residues long. This CDR3 is CASRENYGYTF. The CDR3 DNA is TGTGCCAGCAGGGAAAACTATGGCTACACCTTC.

This chain joins TRBV20-1 and TRBJ2-7; D gene uncertain. The V end was cut by 4 bases, the J end by 2 bases, with 6 bases between. The CDR3 sequence is 11 residues long. The germline V gene has CDR1 DFQATT and CDR2 SNEGSKA (reference sequence). CDR3 protein: CSANGPYEQYF. DNA of the CDR3: TGCAGTGCTAACGGCCCCTACGAGCAGTACTTC.

The chain joins TRBV7-9 to TRBJ1-1; 7 bases map to TRBD1. The CDR3 spans 15 residues. V lost 4 bases and J lost 7; bases outside the gene matches: 12. Germline CDR1 reads SEHNR; CDR2 reads FQNEAQ (reference sequence). This CDR3 is CASSSTGSPLGEAFF. The CDR3 nucleotides are TGTGCCAGCAGCTCGACAGGGAGTCCCCTCGGTGAAGCTTTCTTT. The full variable domain, with the rest looked up from reference TRBV7-9 and TRBJ1-1, is DTGVSQNPRHKITKRGQNVTFRCDPISEHNRLYWYRQTLGQGPEFLTYFQNEAQLEKSRLLSDRFSAERPKGSFSTLEIQRTEQGDSAMYLCASSSTGSPLGEAFFGQGTRLTVV.

V and J are TRBV7-9 and TRBJ1-4; no clear D gene. Germline V CDR1 and CDR2: SEHNR, FQNEAQ (reference sequence). This CDR3 has 15 residues. Between the trimmed V and J ends, which lost 3 bases and 3 bases, there was a span of 11 bases. The CDR3 sequence is CASSFMRGPNEKLFF. Written as DNA, the CDR3 is TGTGCCAGCAGCTTCATGAGAGGGCCTAATGAAAAACTGTTTTTT.

The rearrangement joins TRBV5-1 to TRBJ1-2, with a tentative D call TRBD1 (5 bases). The CDR3 contains 14 residues. Germline V CDR1 and CDR2: SGHRS, YFSETQ. V lost 0 bases to trimming and J lost 6 bases, with 12 bases between them. CDR3 DNA sequence: TGCGCCAGCAGCTTGGTCAGGGTAGGCGATGGCTACACCTTC. Residues: CASSLVRVGDGYTF. Drawing the rest from reference TRBV5-1 and TRBJ1-2, the complete variable domain is KAGVTQTPRYLIKTRGQQVTLSCSPISGHRSVSWYQQTPGQGLQFLFEYFSETQRNKGNFPGRFSGRQFSNSRSEMNVSTLELGDSALYLCASSLVRVGDGYTFGSGTRLTVV.

The genes are TRBV18 and TRBJ2-1; 7 bases line up with TRBD2. The CDR3 loop spans 14 amino acids. Germline trimming cut 6 bases from V and 8 bases from J; bases unmatched to any gene: 10. The germline gives CDR1 KGHSH, CDR2 LQKENI. The DNA for the CDR3 is TGTGCCAGCTCGGCTAGCGGTGCGCTCTATGAGCAGTTCTTC. Translating it yields CASSASGALYEQFF. Full variable domain (rest looked up from reference TRBV18 and TRBJ2-1): NAGVMQNPRHLVRRRGQEARLRCSPMKGHSHVYWYRQLPEEGLKFMVYLQKENIIDESGMPKERFSAEFPKEGPSILRIQQVVRGDSAAYFCASSASGALYEQFFGPGTRLTVL.

This chain links TRBV3-1 (or the pseudogene TRBV3-2) with TRBJ2-1, with 11 bases identical to TRBD2. Trimming took 6 bases from V and 7 from J; bases not matched to a gene: 8. Germline CDR1 is LGHDT and CDR2 is YNNKEL (reference sequence). The CDR3 has 15 residues. In DNA, the CDR3 is TGTGCCAGCAGACGGGGGACTAGCGGAGGAAATGAGCAGTTCTTC. Amino acids: CASRRGTSGGNEQFF.

The chain recombines TRBV24-1 with TRBJ1-2; D might be TRBD1 (5 bases). Germline CDR1 and CDR2: KGHDR and SFDVKD. CDR3 size: 15 residues. V shed 2 bases and J shed 6 bases, with 15 bases lying between them. Written as DNA, the CDR3 is TGTGCCACCAGTGATTCGAGGGGAGTCATTGATGGCTACACCTTC. As protein: CATSDSRGVIDGYTF.

The V and J genes are TRBV6-1 and TRBJ2-3; perhaps TRBD2 as D (5 bases). Per germline, CDR1 MNHNS and CDR2 SASEGT. CDR3 length: 16 residues. Trimming removed 4 bases at V and 1 base at J, with 15 bases between. CDR3 region: CASSAAQRLGTDTQYF. Written as DNA, the CDR3 is TGTGCCAGCAGTGCGGCGCAGCGGTTGGGCACAGATACGCAGTATTTT.

The rearrangement links TRBV24-1 to TRBJ2-5; D is tentatively TRBD1 or TRBD2 (6 bases each). The CDR3 extends over 15 amino acids. Germline-derived CDR1 and CDR2 are KGHDR and SFDVKD. The V end lost 2 bases, the J end lost 4 bases, and 13 bases lay between the germline ends. In DNA form, the CDR3 reads TGTGCCACCAGTGATTCTCGGGGGCTGAGAGAGACCCAGTACTTC. Translating it yields CATSDSRGLRETQYF.

The chain is built from TRBV29-1 and TRBJ1-2; D is possibly TRBD1 (5 bases). This CDR3 contains 16 residues. V was trimmed by 5 bases and J by 8 bases, leaving 27 bases between them. Looked up from germline, CDR1 is SQVTM and CDR2 is ANQGSEA. CDR3 amino acids: CSVLQFRGRAVFGYTF. CDR3 in DNA: TGCAGCGTTCTCCAGTTTAGGGGACGGGCGGTTTTCGGCTACACCTTC.

This clone was seen more than once but under ten times. The chain combines TRBV5-1 with TRBJ1-1; no definite D call. V was trimmed by 0 bases and J by 3 bases, leaving 15 bases between them. Germline V gene data show CDR1 as SGHRS and CDR2 as YFSETQ. The CDR3 spans 16 residues. The CDR3 region has the DNA TGCGCCAGCAGCTTGGTGAGGAGGGCGCGGGACACTGAAGCTTTCTTT. This translates into CASSLVRRARDTEAFF.

This clone was seen a handful of times. The J gene is TRBJ2-7, the V gene TRBV4-2, with 8 bases lining up with TRBD1. CDR1 is LGHNA, CDR2 YNFKEQ, per germline. This CDR3 is 16 amino acids long. With 2 bases clipped from V and 5 bases from J, the junction kept 11 bases outside the gene matches. The CDR3 here is CASSQLGGQGLHEQYF. CDR3 in DNA: TGTGCCAGCAGCCAATTAGGCGGACAGGGCTTGCACGAGCAGTACTTC.

This chain uses TRBV19 with TRBJ2-2; no clear D gene. Trimming shortened V by 1 base and J by 4 bases, and 16 bases separated the two germline ends. Germline loops: CDR1 LNHDA, CDR2 SQIVND (reference sequence). The CDR3 has 17 amino acids. CDR3 coding DNA: TGTGCCAGTAGTATAGCTAGAGGATCTCGAGGCACCGGGGAGCTGTTTTTT. Translating gives CASSIARGSRGTGELFF.

The rearrangement links TRBV5-4 to TRBJ2-4; 9 nucleotides match TRBD1. CDR3 size: 16 residues. The germline CDR1 and CDR2 sequences are SGHNT and YYREEE (reference sequence). The trim removed 4 bases at V and 2 bases at J, leaving 7 bases unmatched. CDR3 protein: CASSPPGQGPKNIQYF. DNA for the CDR3: TGTGCCAGCAGCCCTCCGGGACAGGGTCCCAAAAACATTCAGTACTTC.